This T cell receptor (beta chain) was captured in a study of blood T cell repertoires in COVID-19. Study-level background: Spain, Italy and the United States supplied samples that represented acute and convalescent COVID-19. PBMCs, B-cell-depleted T cells, or T cells were the source of the cDNA or gDNA that made up the material.

As originally analysed: Nucleated cell counts were estimated from reference gene primer amplification. Assay: immunoSEQ multiplex PCR; the TCRdb copy retains only in-frame clones and omits some. V and J calls plus clone size are reproduced from that table; the DNA served to infer D and trimming. The sample has roughly 80,000 clones, roughly 78% seen once. Germline V CDR1 and CDR2: GTSNPN, SVGIG (reference sequence). The CDR3 length is 14 residues. Deletions cut 3 bases from V and 7 bases from J, with 19 bases between. The source is a human donor in a cohort sampled during active COVID-19. Sample: peripheral blood. The chain combines TRBV30 with TRBJ2-7; a possible D gene is TRBD2 (7 bases). CDR3: CAWRVGGGLREQYF. DNA of the CDR3: TGTGCCTGGAGGGTTGGGGGGGGGCTTCGAGAGCAGTACTTC.